The 16 T cell receptor beta chains given below trace back to one sample, sequenced in a study of cytomegalovirus exposure and HLA in healthy donors. It was with 60 Vbeta and 13 Jbeta primers that the PCR ran. Assay: immunoSEQ multiplex PCR; the TCRdb copy retains only in-frame clones and omits some. The table records some 120,000 clones, around 69% of them present only once. Sequences were obtained from PBMCs. The receptor set was obtained from a woman in her thirties or forties in good health and CMV-seropositive.

This chain links TRBV5-1 with TRBJ1-2; D might be TRBD1 (6 bases). CDR1 and CDR2 from the germline V gene are SGHRS and YFSETQ. The CDR3 loop spans 15 amino acids. Trimming left V 0 bases short and J 4 bases short, with 13 bases between. CDR3 in amino acids: CASSLDRVDLYGYTF. The CDR3 DNA is TGCGCCAGCAGCTTGGACAGGGTCGACCTCTATGGCTACACCTTC.

The chain combines TRBV7-3 with TRBJ1-6, with D unclear. Looked up from germline, CDR1 is SGHTA and CDR2 is FQGTGA. The V end was cut by 3 bases, the J end by 6 bases, with 6 bases between. This CDR3 region has 13 residues. CDR3 in DNA: TGTGCCAGCAGCTTGAGTGCTAATTCACCCCTCCACTTT. It translates to CASSLSANSPLHF.

There are a few counts of this clone. The chain links TRBV11-2 to TRBJ1-2, with D perhaps matching TRBD1 (6 bases). V lost 3 bases and J lost 4, with 9 bases in between. The CDR3 runs to 13 residues. Germline V lookup: CDR1 SGHAT, CDR2 FQNNGV. Written as DNA, the CDR3 is TGTGCCAGCAGCTTGGACAGTCTCTATGGCTACACCTTC. Translating it yields CASSLDSLYGYTF.

V is TRBV7-2 and J is TRBJ1-2; D not resolved. The CDR3 sequence is 14 residues long. In germline, CDR1 is SGHTA, CDR2 FQGNSA. Trimming took off 1 base at V and 1 base at J, with 7 bases between the two ends. In nucleotides, the CDR3 is TGTGCCAGCAGCTTAGACGGGATTAACTATGGCTACACCTTC. As protein: CASSLDGINYGYTF.

This clone was seen only once. The chain has TRBV7-8 and TRBJ1-6; possibly TRBD1 for D (5 bases). Per the germline V gene, CDR1 is SGHVS and CDR2 is FQNEAQ. The V and J ends lost 5 bases and 4 bases respectively, with 9 bases between them. CDR3 size: 14 residues. CDR3 residues: CASSPGGYNSPLHF. In DNA form, the CDR3 reads TGTGCCAGCAGCCCCGGGGGGTATAATTCACCCCTCCACTTT.

The chain recombines TRBV7-6 with TRBJ2-3; the match to TRBD2 covers 12 bases. This CDR3 is built from 16 residues. J gave up 4 bases and V 6 bases, and 8 bases lay outside the gene matches. The germline V gene has CDR1 SGHVS and CDR2 FNYEAQ. CDR3 amino acids: CASRTKTSGGADTQYF. The CDR3 DNA follows: TGTGCCAGCAGGACGAAGACTAGCGGGGGTGCAGATACGCAGTATTTT.

The chain employs TRBV6-5 and TRBJ2-1, with TRBD2 matching 10 bases. CDR3 length: 14 amino acids. Trimming took 2 bases from V and 5 from J; bases not matched to a gene: 0. Germline-derived CDR1 and CDR2 are MNHEY and SVGAGI. DNA of the CDR3: TGTGCCAGCAGTTACCTAGCGGGGGACAATGAGCAGTTCTTC. It is translated as CASSYLAGDNEQFF.

This clone was counted once. An end of the junction differs from the germline gene, which may be a read error. The sample has other DNA sequences that encode this CDR3 too. The chain employs TRBV15 and TRBJ1-2, with D perhaps TRBD1 (5 bases). This CDR3 is built from 12 residues. Germline values: CDR1 LNHNV, CDR2 YYDKDF (reference sequence). CDR3 DNA: TGCGCCACCAGCAAAGACAGTTATGGCTACACCTTC. Protein sequence: CATSKDSYGYTF.

This clone was seen more than once but under ten times. The V call is TRBV7-2, the J call TRBJ2-1; tentatively, D is TRBD2 (5 bases). Germline assignment: CDR1 SGHTA and CDR2 FQGNSA. V was pared by 1 base and J by 3 bases, with 7 bases between. The CDR3 length is 14 residues. CDR3 region: CASSLDAGYNEQFF. DNA of the CDR3: TGTGCCAGCAGCTTAGACGCGGGCTACAATGAGCAGTTCTTC.

This clone came up a few times. The V call is TRBV5-4, the J call TRBJ1-1; 7 bases agree with TRBD1. The CDR3 has 15 residues. Germline CDR1 SGHNT, CDR2 YYREEE (reference sequence). Germline trimming cut 5 bases from V and 2 bases from J; bases unmatched to any gene: 9. The CDR3 coding sequence is TGTGCCAGCAGGTCCACCGGGACAGTCAACACTGAAGCTTTCTTT. It yields the protein CASRSTGTVNTEAFF.

The chain joins TRBV5-6 to TRBJ2-3, with D possibly being TRBD2 (7 bases). The germline V and J ends were trimmed by 7 bases and 4 bases, with 16 bases remaining between them. The CDR3 has 14 residues. From germline, CDR1 is SGHDT and CDR2 YYEEEE. The CDR3 sequence: CASGRGGAADTQYF. Here the CDR3 DNA reads TGTGCCAGCGGGAGAGGGGGGGCCGCAGATACGCAGTATTTT.

The chain employs TRBV15 and TRBJ1-2; D call uncertain. Trimming took off 0 bases at V and 8 bases at J, with 16 bases between the two ends. This CDR3 has 15 residues. The germline gives CDR1 LNHNV, CDR2 YYDKDF (reference sequence). The CDR3 region is CATSRDLLGKRGYTF. In DNA form, the CDR3 reads TGTGCCACCAGCAGAGATTTGCTGGGCAAGCGGGGCTACACCTTC.

This chain uses TRBV5-1 with TRBJ2-3; no clear D. Germline CDR1 and CDR2: SGHRS and YFSETQ. Trimming cost V 1 base and J 2 bases, with 2 bases left between them. The CDR3 is made up of 12 amino acids. The CDR3 region has the DNA TGCGCCAGCAGCTTGCACACAGATACGCAGTATTTT. It codes for CASSLHTDTQYF.

V is TRBV5-1 and J is TRBJ2-7; D ambiguous. Between the trimmed V and J ends, which lost 1 base and 4 bases, there was a span of 12 bases. Germline CDR1 and CDR2: SGHRS and YFSETQ. The CDR3 totals 14 residues. The CDR3 region is CASSLRDPGYEQYF. The CDR3 DNA reads as TGCGCCAGCAGCTTGCGTGACCCCGGGTACGAGCAGTACTTC.

In its sample, this clone was seen a few times. This rearrangement joins TRBV6-5 to TRBJ2-6; D is unresolved. Germline loops: CDR1 MNHEY, CDR2 SVGAGI. V was pared by 8 bases and J by 3 bases, with 11 bases between. The length of the CDR3 is 14 residues. The CDR3 loop reads CASQISFGANVLTF. The CDR3 DNA reads as TGTGCCAGCCAGATAAGTTTTGGGGCCAACGTCCTGACTTTC.

The CDR3 sequence: CASSPRRTGGEQYF. In DNA, the CDR3 is TGTGCCAGCTCACCGAGACGGACAGGGGGCGAGCAGTACTTC. The chain employs TRBV18 and TRBJ2-7; 10 bases agree with TRBD1. The ends lost 3 bases at V and 6 bases at J; junction bases unmatched: 5. The germline V gene encodes CDR1 KGHSH and CDR2 LQKENI. The CDR3 consists of 14 residues.